This T cell receptor (beta chain) was sequenced during a study of blood T cell repertoires in COVID-19. Study in general: The United States, Italy and Spain were the sources of the acute and convalescent COVID-19 samples. In each case, the material was cDNA or gDNA derived from T cells, B-cell-depleted T cells, or PBMCs.

The CDR3 length is 18 residues. The trim removed 0 bases at V and 2 bases at J, leaving 9 bases unmatched. Germline V gives CDR1 SGHTA, CDR2 FQGNSA. Here immunoSEQ multiplex PCR was the method, and the copy in TCRdb shows in-frame clones only, minus some. The sample lists under 85,000 clones, roughly 85% seen once, with about two fifths in the top ten. The specimen sequenced was peripheral blood. The sequence was collected from a human donor in a cohort sampled during active COVID-19. The chain couples TRBV7-2 to TRBJ2-3; 9 bases map to TRBD2. The CDR3 loop reads CASSLAPGSGGLTDTQYF. CDR3 sequence (DNA): TGTGCCAGCAGCTTAGCTCCCGGTAGCGGGGGCCTCACAGATACGCAGTATTTT.